A single sample is the source of the 30 T cell receptor beta chains below, sequenced in a study of cytomegalovirus exposure and HLA in healthy donors. The repertoire was sequenced with immunoSEQ multiplex PCR; TCRdb's copy has only in-frame clones and lacks some. The sample records roughly 110,000 clones, about 85% being singletons. Sequenced sample: PBMCs. All receptors derive from a woman aged 18-29 years in good health and CMV-seropositive.

This CDR3 reads CASAATDRGGTDTQYF. The CDR3 DNA follows: TGTGCTAGTGCCGCTACGGACAGGGGCGGCACAGATACGCAGTATTTT. The rearrangement joins TRBV12-5 to TRBJ2-3; 9 nucleotides line up with TRBD1. The CDR3 is 16 residues long. Trimming took 7 bases from V and 1 from J; bases not matched to a gene: 9. Germline assignment: CDR1 LGHNT and CDR2 FRNRAP.

The chain couples TRBV10-3 to TRBJ2-6, with D uncertain. The CDR3 sequence is 14 residues long. Germline values: CDR1 ENHRY, CDR2 SYGVKD. Deletions cut 7 bases from V and 2 bases from J, with 9 bases between. The CDR3 region is CAIMASAGANVLTF. The CDR3 nucleotides read TGTGCCATCATGGCCAGTGCTGGGGCCAACGTCCTGACTTTC.

This chain links TRBV7-9 with TRBJ1-2; D not resolved. In germline, CDR1 is SEHNR, CDR2 FQNEAQ (reference sequence). The CDR3 consists of 14 residues. Trimming shortened V by 6 bases and J by 0 bases, and 11 bases separated the two germline ends. CDR3 sequence (DNA): TGTGCCAGCAGGGCGGGTGAAGCTAACTATGGCTACACCTTC. Protein sequence: CASRAGEANYGYTF.

The chain is built from TRBV6-5 and TRBJ1-6; maybe TRBD1 (5 bases). The CDR3 extends over 14 amino acids. Germline V gene lookup returns CDR1 MNHEY and CDR2 SVGAGI. V gave up 4 bases and J gave up 9 bases, with 13 bases separating them. The CDR3 region has the DNA TGTGCCAGCAGTTGGGGCAGGGTGGGTTCACCCCTCCACTTT. It codes for CASSWGRVGSPLHF.

The chain couples TRBV7-2 to TRBJ2-1; the match to TRBD1 covers 7 bases. V lost 5 bases, J lost 0 bases, and 4 bases stayed unmatched. The CDR3 runs 15 residues. The germline CDR1 and CDR2 sequences are SGHTA and FQGNSA. The CDR3 DNA is TGTGCCAGCAGCCGGGACAGCGGCTCCTACAATGAGCAGTTCTTC. It translates to CASSRDSGSYNEQFF.

This chain joins TRBV28 and TRBJ1-5, with D possibly TRBD1 on 5 matching bases. Germline loops: CDR1 MDHEN, CDR2 SYDVKM. Trimming stripped 2 bases from V and 9 bases from J, with 17 bases between. This CDR3 region has 15 residues. The CDR3 loop reads CASSLGQGLLRPQHF. CDR3 coding DNA: TGTGCCAGCAGTTTAGGGCAGGGCTTACTGAGGCCCCAGCATTTT. Drawing the rest from reference TRBV28 and TRBJ1-5, the complete variable domain is DVKVTQSSRYLVKRTGEKVFLECVQDMDHENMFWYRQDPGLGLRLIYFSYDVKMKEKGDIPEGYSVSREKKERFSLILESASTNQTSMYLCASSLGQGLLRPQHFGDGTRLSIL.

Details on this clone: The same CDR3 can be traced to other DNA sequences in this sample. The J gene is TRBJ1-6, the V gene TRBV27; D call uncertain. The CDR3 is 14 residues long. CDR1 is MNHEY, CDR2 SMNVEV, per germline (reference sequence). Trimming cost V 2 bases and J 4 bases, with 6 bases left between them. The CDR3 spells CASSLEQYNSPLHF. In DNA form, the CDR3 reads TGTGCCAGCAGTTTAGAACAGTATAATTCACCCCTCCACTTT.

The rearrangement links TRBV13 to TRBJ2-5; possibly TRBD1 for D (5 bases). Trimming pared 5 bases from V and 2 bases from J, leaving 18 bases between. The CDR3 runs 16 residues. Per the germline V gene, CDR1 is PRHDT and CDR2 is FYEKMQ (reference sequence). CDR3 sequence (DNA): TGTGCCAGCAGCCGAATAGGCAGGGTCCATCAAGAGACCCAGTACTTC. Its protein is CASSRIGRVHQETQYF. Variable domain in full (rest from reference TRBV13 and TRBJ2-5): AAGVIQSPRHLIKEKRETATLKCYPIPRHDTVYWYQQGPGQDPQFLISFYEKMQSDKGSIPDRFSAQQFSDYHSELNMSSLELGDSALYFCASSRIGRVHQETQYFGPGTRLLVL.

The chain employs TRBV6-1 and TRBJ2-7; 8 positions match TRBD2. The CDR3 runs to 15 residues. CDR1 is MNHNS, CDR2 SASEGT, per germline. J gave up 3 bases and V 2 bases, and 6 bases lay outside the gene matches. CDR3 amino acids: CASSERSGGIYEQYF. CDR3 nucleotides: TGTGCCAGCAGTGAACGAAGCGGGGGAATCTACGAGCAGTACTTC.

This sequence joins TRBV11-2 and TRBJ2-7, with 8 bases aligning to TRBD2. The CDR3 length is 15 residues. Germline lookup yields CDR1 SGHAT and CDR2 FQNNGV. Trimming at V came to 1 base and at J to 0 bases, leaving 2 bases not matched to a gene. CDR3 sequence: CASSLVAGSSYEQYV. CDR3 nucleotide sequence: TGTGCCAGCAGCTTAGTAGCGGGAAGCTCCTACGAGCAGTACGTC.

V usage is TRBV28 and J usage is TRBJ2-1; TRBD2 is a possible D gene (5 bases). This CDR3 is 14 amino acids long. Germline lookup yields CDR1 MDHEN and CDR2 SYDVKM. The V end lost 3 bases, the J end lost 2 bases, and 8 bases lay between the germline ends. The CDR3 is CASSLPGTYNEQFF. The CDR3 nucleotides read TGTGCCAGCAGTTTGCCGGGGACCTACAATGAGCAGTTCTTC.

This chain joins TRBV11-2 and TRBJ1-2; D ambiguous. Trimming shortened V by 5 bases and J by 7 bases, and 14 bases separated the two germline ends. The CDR3 totals 13 residues. Looked up from germline, CDR1 is SGHAT and CDR2 is FQNNGV. For the CDR3, the DNA is TGTGCCAGCAGCCTCGGGGTCGTTGGTGGCTACACCTTC. It specifies CASSLGVVGGYTF.

This chain uses TRBV10-2 with TRBJ2-7; 7 bases agree with TRBD1. Losses at the gene ends were 2 bases for V and 4 bases for J; bases not matched to a gene: 2. Germline CDR1 and CDR2: WSHSY and SAAADI. CDR3 length equals 13 residues. The DNA for the CDR3 is TGCGCCAGCAGTGAGGCAGGGGGATACGAGCAGTACGTC. As protein: CASSEAGGYEQYV.

A few counts support this clone. The chain couples TRBV5-5 to TRBJ1-2; TRBD1 might be the D (6 bases). V was clipped by 0 bases and J by 4 bases, with 7 bases between them. The CDR3 has 13 residues. Germline V gene lookup returns CDR1 SGHKS and CDR2 YYEKEE (reference sequence). The CDR3 DNA reads as TGTGCCAGCAGCTTGGAGGACAGCTATGGCTACACCTTC. The encoded protein is CASSLEDSYGYTF.

The genes are TRBV2 and TRBJ2-2; maybe TRBD1 (6 bases). V was pared by 8 bases and J by 2 bases, with 9 bases between. CDR1 SNHLY and CDR2 FYNNEI come from the germline V gene. The CDR3 extends over 13 amino acids. This CDR3 is CASGDTNTGELFF. The CDR3 bases are TGTGCCAGCGGGGACACCAACACCGGGGAGCTGTTTTTT.

This chain links TRBV28 with TRBJ1-6; 9 bases fit TRBD1. From germline, CDR1 is MDHEN and CDR2 SYDVKM. Germline trimming cut 5 bases from V and 7 bases from J; bases unmatched to any gene: 6. The CDR3 totals 15 residues. Here the CDR3 reads CASSPLQGANSPLHF. CDR3 in DNA: TGTGCCAGCAGTCCATTACAGGGGGCGAATTCACCCCTCCACTTT.

This chain links TRBV27 with TRBJ2-1; 11 bases line up with TRBD2. The CDR3 length is 15 residues. The V gene's germline CDR1 is MNHEY and CDR2 SMNVEV (reference sequence). The trim removed 6 bases at V and 2 bases at J, leaving 3 bases unmatched. CDR3 sequence: CASRLSGGAYNEQFF. CDR3 coding DNA: TGTGCCAGCAGGCTTAGCGGGGGGGCCTACAATGAGCAGTTCTTC.

The gene calls are TRBV13 and TRBJ2-7; TRBD2 agrees at 11 bases. This CDR3 region has 16 residues. The germline V gene has CDR1 PRHDT and CDR2 FYEKMQ (reference sequence). V lost 5 bases, J lost 0 bases, and 6 bases stayed unmatched. The CDR3 DNA reads TGTGCCAGCAGCACTACCGGGACTAGCGGCTCCTACGAGCAGTACTTC. Translation: CASSTTGTSGSYEQYF.

The V and J genes are TRBV6-4 and TRBJ2-1, with D hard to call. V dropped 4 bases and J dropped 6 bases, with 10 bases sitting between them. Germline V CDR1 and CDR2: MRHNA, SNTAGT. The CDR3 is 13 amino acids. CDR3: CASSVGSGNEQFF. The CDR3 region has the DNA TGTGCCAGCAGTGTTGGGTCGGGCAATGAGCAGTTCTTC.

The V call is TRBV7-8, the J call TRBJ2-1; weak D call: TRBD2 (6 bases). V dropped 2 bases and J dropped 8 bases, with 25 bases sitting between them. Germline CDR1 is SGHVS and CDR2 is FQNEAQ. The CDR3 contains 18 residues. CDR3 sequence (DNA): TGTGCCAGCAGCTTAAGGGTTCCTGGGACGACTCCGGGGGATGAGCAGTTCTTC. It specifies CASSLRVPGTTPGDEQFF. The whole variable domain, remainder taken from reference TRBV7-8 and TRBJ2-1, is GAGVSQSPRYKVAKRGQDVALRCDPISGHVSLFWYQQALGQGPEFLTYFQNEAQLDKSGLPSDRFFAERPEGSVSTLKIQRTQQEDSAVYLCASSLRVPGTTPGDEQFFGPGTRLTVL.

The rearrangement links TRBV29-1 to TRBJ2-5; no reliable D call. The CDR3 is made up of 14 amino acids. V gave up 1 base and J gave up 2 bases, with 11 bases separating them. Germline CDR1 reads SQVTM; CDR2 reads ANQGSEA. CDR3 amino acids: CSVEVGYLQETQYF. DNA for the CDR3: TGCAGCGTTGAAGTCGGGTACCTACAAGAGACCCAGTACTTC.

The chain carries TRBV7-9 and TRBJ2-7; D might be TRBD2 (5 bases). The CDR3 has 12 residues. Germline V CDR1 and CDR2: SEHNR, FQNEAQ (reference sequence). Trimming stripped 7 bases from V and 0 bases from J, with 7 bases between. CDR3 residues: CASTGDSYEQYF. The CDR3 DNA follows: TGTGCCAGCACCGGGGACTCCTACGAGCAGTACTTC.

About this clone itself: A junction end diverges from the germline sequence, so it may reflect a read error. The CDR3 DNA sequence: TGCAGCGTTGTATCGCGGACAGGAATTGACTTACACTTC. Translation gives CSVVSRTGIDLHF. V usage is TRBV29-1 and J usage is TRBJ2-5; 7 nucleotides match TRBD1. CDR1 and CDR2 (germline): SQVTM, ANQGSEA. The CDR3 consists of 13 residues.

J is TRBJ2-6 and V is TRBV6-1, with D maybe TRBD2 (5 bases). In germline, CDR1 is MNHNS, CDR2 SASEGT. The length of the CDR3 is 19 residues. V shed 4 bases and J shed 4 bases, with 23 bases lying between them. The CDR3 loop is CASSGISSNSADGANVLTF. The DNA for the CDR3 is TGTGCCAGCAGTGGGATCTCTAGCAACTCGGCGGACGGGGCCAACGTCCTGACTTTC.

This clone was found once. CDR3 in DNA: TGTGCCAGCAGGGACTCGCGTGGCACCGGGGAGCTGTTTTTT. This codes for CASRDSRGTGELFF. V and J are TRBV25-1 and TRBJ2-2; D possibly corresponds to TRBD2 (5 bases). The CDR3 runs to 14 residues. CDR1 and CDR2 from the germline V gene are MGHDK and SYGVNS. V lost 6 bases to trimming and J lost 4 bases, with 12 bases between them.

The genes are TRBV5-5 and TRBJ1-5, with 11 bases fitting TRBD1. V lost 2 bases, J lost 3 bases, and 4 bases stayed unmatched. The CDR3 extends over 16 amino acids. CDR1 and CDR2 from the germline V gene are SGHKS and YYEKEE (reference sequence). The CDR3 coding sequence is TGTGCCAGCAGCTTATGGGACAGGGGGGCCAATCAGCCCCAGCATTTT. This gives the protein CASSLWDRGANQPQHF. Combining the CDR3 with reference TRBV5-5 and TRBJ1-5 gives the whole variable domain DAGVTQSPTHLIKTRGQQVTLRCSPISGHKSVSWYQQVLGQGPQFIFQYYEKEERGRGNFPDRFSARQFPNYSSELNVNALLLGDSALYLCASSLWDRGANQPQHFGDGTRLSIL.

This clone was seen a single time. The chain couples TRBV7-9 to TRBJ1-1; the D is unclear. Germline V gene data show CDR1 as SEHNR and CDR2 as FQNEAQ (reference sequence). CDR3 size: 14 residues. V dropped 5 bases and J dropped 3 bases, with 13 bases sitting between them. The CDR3 DNA sequence: TGTGCCAGCAGCCCCTATTTTTCGGACACTGAAGCTTTCTTT. Translation: CASSPYFSDTEAFF.

This chain joins TRBV19 and TRBJ2-1; 13 bases map to TRBD2. J gave up 2 bases and V 5 bases, and 9 bases lay outside the gene matches. Germline-derived CDR1 and CDR2 are LNHDA and SQIVND (reference sequence). This CDR3 region has 18 residues. The CDR3 loop reads CASSSRRGLAGTYNEQFF. CDR3 nucleotide sequence: TGTGCCAGTAGTTCCCGTAGGGGACTAGCGGGAACCTACAATGAGCAGTTCTTC.

This sequence joins TRBV6-6 and TRBJ2-1; D is possibly TRBD2 (5 bases). This CDR3 spans 14 amino acids. Germline V gene sequence: CDR1 MNHNY, CDR2 SVGAGI (reference sequence). Between the trimmed V and J ends, which lost 6 bases and 6 bases, there was a span of 15 bases. The CDR3 protein is CASRVLVVANEQFF. In DNA, the CDR3 is TGTGCCAGCAGAGTACTAGTGGTGGCCAATGAGCAGTTCTTC.

The chain is built from TRBV6-5 and TRBJ2-3; D gene ambiguous. This CDR3 region has 14 residues. In germline, CDR1 is MNHEY, CDR2 SVGAGI. The ends were cut back, 4 bases at V and 0 bases at J, with 8 bases in the middle. This CDR3 reads CASSSRTSTDTQYF. CDR3 nucleotides: TGTGCCAGCAGTTCTCGAACTAGCACAGATACGCAGTATTTT.